This TCR beta chain was identified during a study of blood T cell repertoires in COVID-19. Study context: Sources were T cells, B-cell-depleted T cells, or PBMCs; the material itself was cDNA or gDNA.

As processed by the authors: Nucleated cell counts were estimated from reference gene primer amplification. Data came from immunoSEQ multiplex PCR; TCRdb stores just in-frame clones and leaves some out. V and J calls and clone size are those listed in that table; D and trimming were worked out from the DNA. Here the sample spans 150,000 to 180,000 clones, approximately 85% being singletons. There are 15 residues in the CDR3. The J segment lost 4 bases and the V segment lost 6 bases, leaving 9 bases of the junction unmatched. Germline CDR1 is MNHNY and CDR2 is SVGAGI (reference sequence). This rearrangement joins TRBV6-6 to TRBJ2-1, with 7 bases fitting TRBD1. This clonotype was sampled from a man in his sixties with COVID-19, enrolled during active disease. The sequenced material came from peripheral blood. DNA for the CDR3: TGTGCCAGCAGACCCGACCGACAGGGATACAATGAGCAGTTCTTC. It is translated as CASRPDRQGYNEQFF.